One and the same sample provided the 13 T cell receptor beta chains below, sequenced in a study of blood T cell repertoires in COVID-19. Measured with immunoSEQ multiplex PCR; TCRdb has only the in-frame clones, and not every one. The sample yields roughly 260,000 clones, over 80% seen once. The sample consisted of PBMCs or T cells enriched from blood (not recorded which). Receptors were obtained from a woman in her twenties or thirties with acute COVID-19.

The chain is built from TRBV19 and TRBJ1-1; TRBD1 is a possible D gene (5 bases). This CDR3 region has 14 residues. The germline V gene encodes CDR1 LNHDA and CDR2 SQIVND (reference sequence). The ends were cut back, 4 bases at V and 6 bases at J, with 15 bases in the middle. The CDR3 nucleotides read TGTGCCAGTAGTAATTCAGGGATCTACTCTGAAGCTTTCTTT. This translates into CASSNSGIYSEAFF.

The CDR3 DNA reads TGTGCCAGCGTATCGGAGCTAAATTCACCCCTCCACTTT. Translated, it gives CASVSELNSPLHF. J is TRBJ1-6 and V is TRBV7-2; no clear D gene. The CDR3 sequence is 13 residues long. Trimming stripped 8 bases from V and 7 bases from J, with 12 bases between. Germline V gives CDR1 SGHTA, CDR2 FQGNSA.

The V and J genes are TRBV5-4 and TRBJ2-2; TRBD1 might be the D (6 bases). The CDR3 has 15 amino acids. Trimming pared 0 bases from V and 8 bases from J, leaving 14 bases between. CDR1 is SGHNT and CDR2 is YYREEE in the germline V gene (reference sequence). CDR3 amino acids: CASSLDRVSSGELFF. The CDR3 DNA follows: TGTGCCAGCAGCTTGGACAGGGTTAGTTCGGGGGAGCTGTTTTTT.

The V call is TRBV6-6, the J call TRBJ2-7; 9 positions agree with TRBD1. CDR3 length: 13 amino acids. CDR1 and CDR2 (germline): MNHNY, SVGAGI (reference sequence). Trimming removed 10 bases from V and 4 bases from J; junction bases left unmatched: 8. CDR3 DNA sequence: TGTGCCACCGAGCCGGGACAGGGTTACGAGCAGTACTTC. It yields the protein CATEPGQGYEQYF.

This chain joins TRBV3-1 (or the pseudogene TRBV3-2) and TRBJ2-5; 11 bases map to TRBD2. Trimming removed 0 bases from V and 2 bases from J; junction bases left unmatched: 5. The CDR3 covers 17 residues. Germline-derived CDR1 and CDR2 are LGHDT and YNNKEL (reference sequence). The CDR3 nucleotides are TGTGCCAGCAGCCAAGAAGCACTAGCGGGGGTACAAGAGACCCAGTACTTC. Protein sequence: CASSQEALAGVQETQYF.

The chain couples TRBV19 to TRBJ1-5, with no clear D. V lost 5 bases and J lost 4, with 21 bases in between. The CDR3 runs to 17 residues. Germline V CDR1 and CDR2: LNHDA, SQIVND (reference sequence). CDR3 bases: TGTGCCAGTAGTTCTTTAGCCTCGCTGCCCTCAAATCAGCCCCAGCATTTT. This gives the protein CASSSLASLPSNQPQHF.

The J gene is TRBJ2-7, the V gene TRBV7-9; D perhaps matches TRBD2 (5 bases). V was trimmed by 6 bases and J by 9 bases, leaving 27 bases between them. This CDR3 is built from 16 residues. CDR1 is SEHNR, CDR2 FQNEAQ, per germline (reference sequence). The DNA of the CDR3 is TGTGCCAGCAGTCTAGCCAAAACCGGCCCCCTCGAGGGGCAGTACTTC. Translated, it gives CASSLAKTGPLEGQYF. The variable domain in full, with the rest retrieved from reference TRBV7-9 and TRBJ2-7, is DTGVSQNPRHKITKRGQNVTFRCDPISEHNRLYWYRQTLGQGPEFLTYFQNEAQLEKSRLLSDRFSAERPKGSFSTLEIQRTEQGDSAMYLCASSLAKTGPLEGQYFGPGTRLTVT.

J is TRBJ2-3 and V is TRBV19, with D uncertain. V was cut by 3 bases and J by 6 bases, with 10 bases left in between. The CDR3 sequence is 13 residues long. CDR1 and CDR2 from the germline V gene are LNHDA and SQIVND (reference sequence). In nucleotides, the CDR3 is TGTGCCAGTAGTATGACTCCCGCGGATACGCAGTATTTT. Protein product: CASSMTPADTQYF.

This clone occurred once. The chain uses TRBV4-1 and TRBJ2-6, with TRBD1 as a possible D gene (5 bases). The CDR3 length is 16 residues. With 1 base removed from V and 4 bases from J, the gap between germline ends came to 11 bases. CDR1 and CDR2 (germline): MGHRA, YSYEKL. DNA for the CDR3: TGCGCCAGCAGCCAAGTTCAGGGATTCGGGGCCAACGTCCTGACTTTC. Protein: CASSQVQGFGANVLTF.

A remark on this clone: This may be a read error, as it is one base from a much larger clone. Distinct nucleotide sequences in the sample also encode this CDR3. V gene TRBV5-4 combines with J gene TRBJ1-1, with 8 bases identical to TRBD1. Germline CDR1 and CDR2: SGHNT and YYREEE (reference sequence). CDR3 length: 14 amino acids. The V segment lost 2 bases and the J segment 1 base; nucleotides outside the gene matches: 1. In DNA form, the CDR3 reads TGTGCCAGCAGCTTAGACAGGGGGAACACTGAAGCTTTCTTT. Translated, it gives CASSLDRGNTEAFF.

V gene TRBV28 combines with J gene TRBJ2-1; no reliable D call. Trimming shortened V by 2 bases and J by 0 bases, and 8 bases separated the two germline ends. The germline gives CDR1 MDHEN, CDR2 SYDVKM. The CDR3 covers 15 residues. CDR3 protein: CASSLHPGSYNEQFF. Here the CDR3 DNA reads TGTGCCAGCAGTTTACACCCAGGCTCCTACAATGAGCAGTTCTTC.

CDR3 region: CSVEDRTYEQYF. In nucleotides, the CDR3 is TGCAGCGTAGAGGACAGAACCTACGAGCAGTACTTC. The chain has TRBV29-1 and TRBJ2-7; TRBD1 is a possible D gene (6 bases). Germline-derived CDR1 and CDR2 are SQVTM and ANQGSEA. The CDR3 consists of 12 residues. The V end was cut by 6 bases, the J end by 2 bases, with 11 bases between.

V and J are TRBV5-8 and TRBJ1-2; D might be TRBD1 (6 bases). The CDR3 extends over 15 amino acids. Per germline, CDR1 SGHTS and CDR2 YDEGEE. Trimming shortened V by 4 bases and J by 0 bases, and 13 bases separated the two germline ends. The CDR3 DNA follows: TGTGCCAGCAGCAACTGGGACAAGACTAACTATGGCTACACCTTC. Protein sequence: CASSNWDKTNYGYTF.